This record concerns one TCR beta chain sequence. The sample is drawn from a study of CD8 T cells in Susac syndrome. With random hexamers, reverse transcription was performed on about 0.5 to 1 ug of RNA. TCRdb reprocessed the immunoSEQ multiplex PCR reads with MiXCR, giving one entry per CDR3 protein. The sample yields approximately 230,000 distinct CDR3 sequences, 93% seen once. This CDR3 is built from 15 residues. The germline V and J ends were trimmed by 0 bases and 5 bases, with 11 bases remaining between them. CDR1 and CDR2 from the germline V gene are SGHNT and YYREEE (reference sequence). Sequencing of TCR beta was performed on blood CD8+ T cells and on blood CD4+ T cells.

V and J are TRBV5-4 and TRBJ2-2, with unresolved D. Sample: CD4+ T cells from PBMCs. The receptor's source is a human donor with multiple sclerosis. CDR3 sequence: CASSLAPQKTGELFF. The CDR3, as DNA: TGTGCCAGCAGCTTGGCTCCCCAGAAGACCGGGGAGCTGTTTTTT.